The 29 T cell receptor beta chains in this list originate from one sample, sequenced in a study of cytomegalovirus exposure and HLA in healthy donors (TCRdb year 2017). The library relied on the immunoSEQ multiplex PCR assay. The multiplex PCR relied on a mix of 60 forward primers for TCR Vbeta segments and 13 reverse primers for TCR Jbeta segments. TCRdb mirrors the immuneACCESS table, restricted to in-frame sequences. Some clones are absent from its copies; in checked studies, under half trace to an unresolved V gene, and the reason for the others is unknown. This specimen's table enumerates 50,000 to 70,000 clones. The ten most abundant clones make up less than 4% of the sample. Material for sequencing was PBMCs. These TCRs come from a woman younger than 30 in good health and CMV-seronegative.

V gene TRBV6-1 combines with J gene TRBJ2-7; no firm D call. The CDR3 contains 11 residues. Germline-derived CDR1 and CDR2 are MNHNS and SASEGT. V lost 3 bases to trimming and J lost 5 bases, with 5 bases between them. In DNA form, the CDR3 reads TGTGCCAGCAGTGACGTTAACGAGCAGTACTTC. This codes for CASSDVNEQYF.

Turning to this clone: Different DNA sequences within this sample yield the same CDR3. This chain uses TRBV29-1 with TRBJ2-7; perhaps TRBD1 as D (5 bases). The CDR3 extends over 13 amino acids. The V gene's germline CDR1 is SQVTM and CDR2 ANQGSEA. V lost 6 bases and J 3 bases, leaving 15 bases between the germline ends. The CDR3 protein is CSVRSHRLYEQYF. The CDR3 DNA is TGCAGCGTAAGGTCCCACAGGCTCTACGAGCAGTACTTC.

The chain links TRBV5-4 to TRBJ2-5; TRBD1 is a possible D gene (6 bases). V lost 3 bases and J 2 bases, leaving 14 bases between the germline ends. Germline loops: CDR1 SGHNT, CDR2 YYREEE (reference sequence). The length of the CDR3 is 15 residues. CDR3: CASSWAGDLQETQYF. The CDR3 DNA is TGTGCCAGCAGCTGGGCAGGGGACCTTCAAGAGACCCAGTACTTC.

For the CDR3, the DNA is TGTGCCACCGGTCGAGCGGCGGAGACCCAGTACTTC. Translating it yields CATGRAAETQYF. The chain has TRBV10-3 and TRBJ2-5; tentatively, D is TRBD2 (5 bases). CDR3 length: 12 residues. CDR1 is ENHRY, CDR2 SYGVKD, per germline. The ends were cut back, 10 bases at V and 5 bases at J, with 14 bases in the middle.

The V gene is TRBV4-1, the J gene TRBJ2-1; weak D call: TRBD2 (6 bases). CDR1 MGHRA and CDR2 YSYEKL come from the germline V gene. The germline V and J ends were trimmed by 5 bases and 4 bases, with 18 bases remaining between them. The CDR3 has 16 residues. The CDR3 loop is CASSDTRRGNYNEQFF. Here the CDR3 DNA reads TGCGCCAGCAGCGACACCAGGCGGGGCAATTACAATGAGCAGTTCTTC.

The gene calls are TRBV6-1 and TRBJ1-2; 7 bases fit TRBD1. CDR3 length: 13 residues. The V gene's germline CDR1 is MNHNS and CDR2 SASEGT. Unmatched junction bases numbered 7, after V lost 4 bases and J lost 8 bases. CDR3: CASSGRGDRGYTF. For the CDR3, the DNA is TGTGCCAGCAGTGGCAGGGGGGATCGGGGCTACACCTTC.

The chain employs TRBV30 and TRBJ1-2, with 7 positions matching TRBD1. The CDR3 runs to 15 residues. CDR1 and CDR2 from the germline V gene are GTSNPN and SVGIG (reference sequence). V lost 8 bases to trimming and J lost 2 bases; unmatched junction nucleotides: 14. CDR3 DNA sequence: TGTGCCGGGGGCTCGAGGTCAGGGGGAAACTATGGCTACACCTTC. The encoded protein is CAGGSRSGGNYGYTF.

The rearrangement links TRBV5-3 to TRBJ1-6, with D unresolved. TRBV5-3 is an ORF, with its function uncertain. The length of the CDR3 is 15 residues. Trimming took off 4 bases at V and 4 bases at J, with 12 bases between the two ends. The CDR3 loop is CARSPIQFYNSPLHF. The CDR3 coding sequence is TGTGCCAGAAGCCCTATACAGTTTTATAATTCACCCCTCCACTTT.

This sequence joins TRBV27 and TRBJ2-7, with TRBD2 as a possible D gene (5 bases). This CDR3 has 18 residues. Per germline, CDR1 MNHEY and CDR2 SMNVEV (reference sequence). Trimming left V 7 bases short and J 3 bases short, with 28 bases between. CDR3 loop: CASITSRRARLEGYEQYF. For the CDR3, the DNA is TGTGCCAGCATTACCTCTCGGCGGGCGCGCCTCGAGGGCTACGAGCAGTACTTC.

V usage is TRBV6-1 and J usage is TRBJ1-2, with 11 bases aligning to TRBD1. Trimming removed 2 bases from V and 5 bases from J; junction bases left unmatched: 7. CDR3 size: 16 residues. CDR1 is MNHNS and CDR2 is SASEGT in the germline V gene. The CDR3 DNA is TGTGCCAGCAGTGAAAGCGCGGACAGGGGGCTGTATGGCTACACCTTC. Amino acids: CASSESADRGLYGYTF.

The genes are TRBV2 and TRBJ1-2; 8 nucleotides align to TRBD1. V lost 8 bases to trimming and J lost 4 bases; unmatched junction nucleotides: 12. The germline V gene encodes CDR1 SNHLY and CDR2 FYNNEI. CDR3 length equals 15 residues. The CDR3: CASRSPQGASYGYTF. In DNA form, the CDR3 reads TGTGCCAGCCGCAGCCCCCAGGGGGCGAGCTATGGCTACACCTTC.

The chain joins TRBV25-1 to TRBJ2-7, with D unclear. This CDR3 is 11 amino acids long. The V end was cut by 4 bases, the J end by 5 bases, with 6 bases between. Germline CDR1 is MGHDK and CDR2 is SYGVNS. As DNA, the CDR3 is TGTGCCAGCAGTGGTTTCGACGAGCAGTACTTC. Residues: CASSGFDEQYF.

The chain joins TRBV9 to TRBJ2-1, with D unresolved. V was trimmed by 0 bases and J by 6 bases, leaving 7 bases between them. The CDR3 spans 13 residues. In germline, CDR1 is SGDLS, CDR2 YYNGEE. The CDR3 bases are TGTGCCAGCAGCGTAGCGACTGTCAATGAGCAGTTCTTC. Residues: CASSVATVNEQFF.

The chain carries TRBV7-9 and TRBJ2-1, with D possibly TRBD2 on 6 matching bases. The V gene lost 1 base and the J gene lost 7 bases, with 17 bases spanning the gap. Germline V gene sequence: CDR1 SEHNR, CDR2 FQNEAQ (reference sequence). The CDR3 runs to 16 residues. The CDR3 sequence: CASSLVTPLAVNEQFF. Written as DNA, the CDR3 is TGTGCCAGCAGCTTAGTTACGCCACTAGCTGTGAATGAGCAGTTCTTC.

J is TRBJ2-5 and V is TRBV5-1; D gene uncertain. Germline values: CDR1 SGHRS, CDR2 YFSETQ. The CDR3 has 11 residues. Trimming shortened V by 5 bases and J by 5 bases, and 7 bases separated the two germline ends. The CDR3 sequence: CASSLEETQYF. In nucleotides, the CDR3 is TGCGCCAGCAGTTTAGAGGAGACCCAGTACTTC.

The chain is built from TRBV5-6 and TRBJ2-2; D is perhaps TRBD2 (5 bases). Per germline, CDR1 SGHDT and CDR2 YYEEEE. The V gene lost 1 base and the J gene lost 3 bases, with 7 bases spanning the gap. This CDR3 is 14 amino acids long. CDR3 amino acids: CASSLSGYTGELFF. CDR3 bases: TGTGCCAGCAGCTTGAGCGGTTACACCGGGGAGCTGTTTTTT.

CDR3 bases: TGCAGCGTTACGGACAGGGCGGGGCAGCCCCAGCATTTT. Translating gives CSVTDRAGQPQHF. The chain combines TRBV29-1 with TRBJ1-5, with 8 bases that match TRBD1. J lost 7 bases, V lost 5 bases, and 7 bases had no gene match. The CDR3 spans 13 residues. Looked up from germline, CDR1 is SQVTM and CDR2 is ANQGSEA.

The gene calls are TRBV18 and TRBJ2-1; D is possibly TRBD2 (5 bases). CDR3 length: 15 amino acids. From germline, CDR1 is KGHSH and CDR2 LQKENI. Trimming removed 5 bases from V and 5 bases from J, with 16 bases in between. In DNA, the CDR3 is TGTGCCAGCTCAATGGACTCCTACGCAAACAATGAGCAGTTCTTC. Translation: CASSMDSYANNEQFF.

The rearrangement links TRBV28 to TRBJ2-7, with a possible D match to TRBD2 (5 bases). The CDR3 contains 15 residues. CDR1 is MDHEN and CDR2 is SYDVKM in the germline V gene. V lost 6 bases and J lost 4, with 19 bases in between. CDR3: CASSPLREDPYEQYF. The CDR3 DNA follows: TGTGCCAGCAGCCCCCTCCGGGAAGATCCGTACGAGCAGTACTTC.

The rearrangement joins TRBV25-1 to TRBJ2-2; 7 bases agree with TRBD2. The J segment lost 5 bases and the V segment lost 4 bases, leaving 4 bases of the junction unmatched. Looked up from germline, CDR1 is MGHDK and CDR2 is SYGVNS. The CDR3 sequence is 14 residues long. The CDR3 sequence: CASSGRGGTGELFF. DNA of the CDR3: TGTGCCAGCAGTGGGCGGGGAGGGACCGGGGAGCTGTTTTTT.

The chain recombines TRBV19 with TRBJ1-2, with a possible D match to TRBD1 (6 bases). Trimming removed 7 bases from V and 4 bases from J, with 19 bases in between. CDR1 and CDR2 from the germline V gene are LNHDA and SQIVND (reference sequence). The CDR3 is 15 residues long. The CDR3 nucleotides read TGTGCCAGTAACCCAAAACCACAGGGCAGCTATGGCTACACCTTC. Its translation: CASNPKPQGSYGYTF.

The chain is built from TRBV5-6 and TRBJ2-3; no reliable D call. Looked up from germline, CDR1 is SGHDT and CDR2 is YYEEEE. Trimming took 1 base from V and 4 from J, leaving 10 bases between them. This CDR3 comprises 14 residues. Here the CDR3 reads CASSLPGLADTQYF. The CDR3 DNA follows: TGTGCCAGCAGCTTGCCAGGTCTGGCAGATACGCAGTATTTT.

This chain links TRBV6-1 with TRBJ2-5; 8 bases map to TRBD1. CDR1 and CDR2 (germline): MNHNS, SASEGT. The ends lost 5 bases at V and 4 bases at J; junction bases unmatched: 3. CDR3 length: 13 residues. CDR3 loop: CASSPDRGETQYF. Here the CDR3 DNA reads TGTGCCAGCAGTCCTGACAGGGGAGAGACCCAGTACTTC.

The chain has TRBV30 and TRBJ2-7, with a tentative D call TRBD2 (6 bases). Germline loops: CDR1 GTSNPN, CDR2 SVGIG (reference sequence). The CDR3 has 15 residues. V dropped 4 bases and J dropped 2 bases, with 18 bases sitting between them. The CDR3 sequence: CAWTGISGGAYEQYF. The CDR3 bases are TGTGCCTGGACGGGTATTAGCGGAGGGGCCTACGAGCAGTACTTC.

J is TRBJ2-7 and V is TRBV6-6; 7 bases fit TRBD2. V shed 6 bases and J 5 bases; nucleotides not matched to a gene: 13. The CDR3 sequence is 15 residues long. The V gene's germline CDR1 is MNHNY and CDR2 SVGAGI (reference sequence). The CDR3 spells CASSPRTRGTDEQYF. CDR3 DNA: TGTGCCAGCAGCCCTCGGACTAGAGGGACCGACGAGCAGTACTTC.

The CDR3 reads CASSVDSQGAFQAGYTF. The CDR3, as DNA: TGTGCCAGCAGCGTAGATTCGCAGGGGGCGTTTCAGGCTGGCTACACCTTC. The rearrangement uses TRBV9 and TRBJ1-2; 8 bases agree with TRBD1. Germline V gene lookup returns CDR1 SGDLS and CDR2 YYNGEE. V dropped 0 bases and J dropped 7; count of bases not matched to a gene: 14. This CDR3 has 17 amino acids.

V usage is TRBV5-6 and J usage is TRBJ2-7, with a tentative D call TRBD1 (5 bases). This CDR3 has 14 amino acids. Germline CDR1 and CDR2: SGHDT and YYEEEE. V was clipped by 4 bases and J by 2 bases, with 13 bases between them. The CDR3 DNA sequence: TGTGCCAGCAGCGGAATGGGGCCCCCCTACGAGCAGTACTTC. Residues: CASSGMGPPYEQYF.

The genes are TRBV9 and TRBJ2-2; 8 bases align to TRBD1. J lost 3 bases, V lost 0 bases, and 4 bases had no gene match. In germline, CDR1 is SGDLS, CDR2 YYNGEE. The CDR3 is 16 residues long. This CDR3 reads CASSVAPGGHTGELFF. CDR3 nucleotide sequence: TGTGCCAGCAGCGTAGCGCCAGGGGGCCACACCGGGGAGCTGTTTTTT.

The V call is TRBV9, the J call TRBJ2-7, with TRBD1 identical over 9 bases. Germline loops: CDR1 SGDLS, CDR2 YYNGEE. The length of the CDR3 is 18 residues. With V trimmed by 0 bases and J by 4 bases, 14 bases remained unmatched. Here the CDR3 DNA reads TGTGCCAGCAGCGTAGGGGGGGACGGTAGGACAGGGGCTTACGAGCAGTACTTC. This sequence encodes CASSVGGDGRTGAYEQYF.